One and the same sample provided the 14 T cell receptor beta chains below, sequenced in a study of CD8+ T cells in alopecia areata. Sorting of pooled cutaneous lymph node cells was based on CD4, CD8alpha, NKG2D, NKG2ACE and other markers. Following extraction, RNA underwent reverse transcription to cDNA, which served as the sequencing template. TCRdb keeps only in-frame clones here, not all; method: immunoSEQ multiplex PCR. There are more than 250,000 clones in the sample, none observed a single time. Sequenced: CD4+ T cells sorted from a lymph node. Receptors were obtained from a C3H/HeJ mouse with alopecia areata. The strain's MHC type: H2-k.

A few counts support this clone. Gene names and germline refer to mouse. The CDR3 extends 4 residues past the end of the read, so its final part is completed from the germline J gene. The chain carries TRBV1 and TRBJ2-1; tentatively, D is TRBD1 (6 bases). The CDR3 spans 15 residues. Deletions cut 3 bases from V and 1 base from J, with 10 bases between. CDR1 and CDR2 (germline): NSQYPW, LRSPGD (reference sequence). The CDR3 sequence: CTCSALQGNYAEQFF. CDR3 bases read: TGCACCTGCAGTGCCCTACAGGGAAACTATGCT.

In this sample, this clone turned up a few times. Gene labels here are mouse ones. The CDR3 end lies 4 residues beyond the end of the read and is filled in from the germline J gene. Other nucleotide sequences from this sample produce the same CDR3. The chain carries TRBV5 and TRBJ2-3; 9 bases match TRBD2. The CDR3 sequence is 16 residues long. J was trimmed by 0 bases and V by 4 bases; bases with no gene match: 5. Germline assignment: CDR1 LGHNA and CDR2 YNLKQL (reference sequence). CDR3 sequence: CASSPRLGASAETLYF. Incomplete CDR3 DNA: TGTGCCAGCAGCCCCCGACTGGGGGCTAGTGCAGAA.

A note on this clone: Gene names and germline refer to mouse. The CDR3 end lies 4 residues beyond the end of the read and is filled in from the germline J gene. The chain joins TRBV13-1 to TRBJ2-7, with TRBD1 matching over 7 bases. Germline assignment: CDR1 NSHNY and CDR2 SYGAGN. This CDR3 region has 14 residues. The DNA read from the CDR3 is TGTGCCAGCAGTGATGCGGGGGACAGATAT. It is translated as CASSDAGDRY. The whole CDR3 is CASSDAGDRYEQYF.

This clone was found a few times. Genes here carry mouse names. The read ends 4 residues shy of where the CDR3 ends; the end is completed using the germline J gene. The chain joins TRBV19 to TRBJ1-1; TRBD1 agrees at 7 bases. The germline V gene has CDR1 FNHDT and CDR2 SITEND (reference sequence). This CDR3 region has 12 residues. Partial CDR3 DNA: TGTGCCAGCACCCTCAGGGGGGCA. Translation: CASTLRGA. The complete CDR3 reads CASTLRGAEVFF.

As to this clone: Gene labels here are mouse ones. Incomplete CDR3 DNA: TGTGCAAGCAGCCTCGACAGTAGTCAAAAC. Protein product: CASSLDSSQN. The entire CDR3 sequence reads CASSLDSSQNTLYF. The V call is TRBV16, the J call TRBJ2-4; D possibly corresponds to TRBD1 (5 bases). The missing CDR3 end, 4 residues past where the read stops, is filled in from the germline J gene. Germline CDR1 is SGHSA and CDR2 is FRNQAP. The CDR3 has 14 amino acids. Trimming cost V 5 bases and J 0 bases, with 9 bases left between them.

This clone occurred a few times. Gene names and germline refer to mouse. The CDR3 end lies 4 residues beyond the end of the read and is filled in from the germline J gene. The rearrangement links TRBV13-1 to TRBJ2-2; TRBD1 matches 9 bases. This CDR3 is 15 amino acids long. CDR1 NSHNY and CDR2 SYGAGN come from the germline V gene. Trimming took 1 base from V and 4 from J; bases not matched to a gene: 2. The DNA read from the CDR3 is TGTGCCAGCAGTGATACAGGGGGCTTCACCGGG. It is translated as CASSDTGGFTG. The entire CDR3 sequence reads CASSDTGGFTGQLYF.

About this clone itself: Each gene name is a mouse one. The read gets to within 4 residues of the CDR3 end, and the germline J gene fills in the rest. The J gene is TRBJ2-7, the V gene TRBV13-3; D unresolved. The CDR3 runs 12 residues. Germline V lookup: CDR1 NNHDY, CDR2 SYVADS. CDR3 bases read: TGTGCCAGCAGTGACAGCTGGTAT. This encodes CASSDSWY. The whole CDR3 sequence reads CASSDSWYEQYF.

Turning to this clone: Gene names refer to mouse genes. The sequenced fragment ends 4 residues before the CDR3 boundary, so the rest is inferred from the germline J gene. The chain links TRBV31 to TRBJ2-1, with 12 bases fitting TRBD2. The CDR3 is 15 amino acids. Germline CDR1 and CDR2: GKSSPN and SITVG. CDR3 sequence: CAWSLRDWGEAEQFF. The DNA read from the CDR3 is TGTGCCTGGAGTCTAAGGGACTGGGGGGAAGCT.

This clone was observed many times. All gene names here are mouse names. The read gets to within 4 residues of the CDR3 end, and the germline J gene fills in the rest. The chain carries TRBV17 and TRBJ2-1, with 9 bases fitting TRBD1. Looked up from germline, CDR1 is MNHDT and CDR2 is YYDKIL. The CDR3 covers 15 residues. Trimming removed 4 bases from V and 4 bases from J; junction bases left unmatched: 5. The CDR3 bases that were read are TGTGCTAGCAGTACGGTACAGGGGGCGTATGCT. It yields the protein CASSTVQGAYA. The full CDR3 protein is CASSTVQGAYAEQFF.

This clone was seen ten or more times. The germline and genes are mouse ones. The CDR3 is cut off 4 residues early in the read; its end comes from the germline J gene. The chain uses TRBV29 and TRBJ1-2, with no clear D. The CDR3 consists of 11 residues. The V end was cut by 6 bases, the J end by 0 bases, with 2 bases between. Germline V lookup: CDR1 MSHET, CDR2 SYDVDS. The CDR3 sequence: CASSSNSDYTF. CDR3 bases read: TGTGCTAGCAGCTCAAACTCC.

This clone was seen a handful of times. These gene names are mouse names. From the germline J gene comes the end of the CDR3, since the read stops 4 residues before it. The chain has TRBV5 and TRBJ2-1, with TRBD2 matching over 11 bases. J lost 3 bases, V lost 8 bases, and 3 bases had no gene match. Germline V lookup: CDR1 LGHNA, CDR2 YNLKQL (reference sequence). This CDR3 is 14 amino acids long. CDR3 DNA, as far as it was read: TGTGCCAGCCGACTGGGGGGGACCTATGCT. This sequence encodes CASRLGGTYA. The full CDR3 is CASRLGGTYAEQFF.

A note on this clone: Genes and germline come from the mouse. The missing CDR3 end, 4 residues past where the read stops, is filled in from the germline J gene. The V gene is TRBV13-1, the J gene TRBJ1-1; 7 positions match TRBD1. The CDR3 is 13 amino acids. Germline V gives CDR1 NSHNY, CDR2 SYGAGN. Partial CDR3 DNA: TGTGCCAGCAGTGACCGGGGACAGACA. Protein: CASSDRGQT. The entire CDR3 protein reads CASSDRGQTEVFF.

On this clone: Genes and germline come from the mouse. The observed sequence ends 4 residues before the CDR3 terminus, with the missing tail filled in from the germline J gene. V is TRBV1 and J is TRBJ2-2, with TRBD1 as a possible D gene (6 bases). From germline, CDR1 is NSQYPW and CDR2 LRSPGD (reference sequence). With 3 bases removed from V and 3 bases from J, the gap between germline ends came to 11 bases. The CDR3 has 15 residues. CDR3 bases read: TGCACCTGCAGTGCGAAGGGGGATGACACCGGG. It is translated as CTCSAKGDDTG. The CDR3 reads in full as CTCSAKGDDTGQLYF.

A word on this clone: All gene names here are mouse names. The part of the CDR3 DNA that was read is TGTGCCTGGAGTCCCGGGACAGACTATAATTCGCCC. Amino acids: CAWSPGTDYNSP. The CDR3 reads in full as CAWSPGTDYNSPLYF. The chain employs TRBV31 and TRBJ1-6; 7 bases fit TRBD1. The read falls 3 residues short of the CDR3 end, and the missing part is taken from the germline J gene. TRBJ1-6 is an open reading frame, and its role is uncertain. This CDR3 region has 15 residues. Unmatched junction bases numbered 3, after V lost 1 base and J lost 3 bases. Germline V gene data show CDR1 as GKSSPN and CDR2 as SITVG.